The TCR beta chain under discussion was sequenced for a study of blood T cell repertoires in COVID-19. Trimming removed 4 bases from V and 13 bases from J; junction bases left unmatched: 7. CDR3 size: 13 residues. CDR1 is GTSNPN and CDR2 is SVGIG in the germline V gene (reference sequence). The assay was immunoSEQ multiplex PCR, and TCRdb's table has in-frame clones only and misses some. The sample lists about 320,000 clones, over 75% occurring once. The TCR was taken from a human donor in a cohort sampled during active COVID-19. V gene TRBV30 combines with J gene TRBJ2-1; TRBD2 matches at 13 bases. The sequenced sample consisted of peripheral blood. CDR3 nucleotides: TGTGCCTGGACTACTACTAGCGGGGGGGCCCAGTTCTTC. Its translation is CAWTTTSGGAQFF.